The 20 T cell receptor beta chains presented below share a single source sample, sequenced in a study of T cells in Graves' hyperthyroidism and ophthalmopathy. RNA transcripts served as the template for amplifying TCR beta CDR3 regions. A first-round RT-PCR of the TCR CDR3 used the HTBI primer set. TCRdb used MiXCR to reprocess the multiplex PCR reads, holding one entry per CDR3 protein. The sample yields 300,000 to 350,000 distinct CDR3 sequences, 21% seen once. Sequences were obtained from blood. Receptors were obtained from a woman in her forties or fifties with Graves' hyperthyroidism.

V usage is TRBV12-3 or TRBV12-4 and J usage is TRBJ2-7; TRBD1 aligns across 8 bases. The CDR3 extends over 15 amino acids. Trimming at V came to 9 bases and at J to 1 base, leaving 11 bases not matched to a gene. The CDR3 sequence: CARSIYRGRSYEQYF. CDR3 bases: TGTGCCAGATCGATATACAGGGGGAGATCCTACGAGCAGTACTTC.

The CDR3 bases are TGTGCCAGCAGCCAAGGCGGGACGCCGGGAAACACCATATATTTT. Translated, it gives CASSQGGTPGNTIYF. The chain carries TRBV5-4 and TRBJ1-3; tentative D call: TRBD1 (5 bases). The CDR3 has 15 amino acids. Germline V gives CDR1 SGHNT, CDR2 YYREEE (reference sequence). The ends were cut back, 4 bases at V and 4 bases at J, with 15 bases in the middle.

The sample holds a few counts of this clonotype. This chain connects TRBV20-1 to TRBJ2-1; a possible D gene is TRBD2 (5 bases). This CDR3 has 15 residues. The germline gives CDR1 DFQATT, CDR2 SNEGSKA (reference sequence). Trimming stripped 1 base from V and 4 bases from J, with 14 bases between. Here the CDR3 reads CSARGEREKYNEQFF. CDR3 DNA sequence: TGCAGTGCTAGAGGGGAAAGGGAGAAATACAATGAGCAGTTCTTC.

This clonotype was seen at least ten times. The chain is built from TRBV6-2 or TRBV6-3 and TRBJ2-5; the D gene is possibly TRBD2 (5 bases). V was cut by 5 bases and J by 10 bases, with 14 bases left in between. The CDR3 sequence is 12 residues long. Germline CDR1 and CDR2: MNHEY and SVGEGT. This CDR3 reads CASSLGSAGQYF. The CDR3 DNA reads as TGTGCCAGCAGTCTCGGGTCTGCGGGCCAGTACTTC.

The chain recombines TRBV10-3 with TRBJ1-3; TRBD1 is a possible D gene (6 bases). The CDR3 runs to 15 residues. Trimming left V 6 bases short and J 3 bases short, with 15 bases between. CDR1 and CDR2 from the germline V gene are ENHRY and SYGVKD. DNA for the CDR3: TGTGCCATCAGGCCTACCGGGACAAATGGAAACACCATATATTTT. Translating it yields CAIRPTGTNGNTIYF.

In this sample, this clonotype turned up a few times. This sequence joins TRBV20-1 and TRBJ2-1; TRBD2 aligns across 9 bases. CDR1 is DFQATT and CDR2 is SNEGSKA in the germline V gene (reference sequence). V lost 4 bases, J lost 5 bases, and 9 bases stayed unmatched. The CDR3 sequence is 15 residues long. The CDR3 nucleotides are TGCAGTGCTACGAAGACTAGCGGAGTTAACAATGAGCAGTTCTTC. Translating it yields CSATKTSGVNNEQFF.

The rearrangement joins TRBV6-1 to TRBJ2-5, with TRBD2 matching over 11 bases. Germline CDR1 is MNHNS and CDR2 is SASEGT. The CDR3 has 17 residues. V lost 6 bases, J lost 2 bases, and 11 bases stayed unmatched. CDR3 bases: TGTGCCAGCAGACTCCGGTCCGGGACTAGCGGACAAGAGACCCAGTACTTC. It is translated as CASRLRSGTSGQETQYF.

As for this clonotype: A much larger clone differs from this one at a single base, so this may be a read error. The J gene is TRBJ1-5, the V gene TRBV28; no reliable D call. Germline V CDR1 and CDR2: MDHEN, SYDVKM. The CDR3 has 12 residues. Trimming pared 10 bases from V and 3 bases from J, leaving 10 bases between. This CDR3 is CATDATNQPQHF. The CDR3 nucleotides are TGTGCCACTGACGCCACCAATCAGCCCCAGCATTTT.

The sample holds many counts of this clonotype. The chain joins TRBV28 to TRBJ2-1; 9 bases map to TRBD2. The CDR3 loop spans 15 amino acids. Germline CDR1 MDHEN, CDR2 SYDVKM. V lost 2 bases and J lost 8; bases outside the gene matches: 7. In nucleotides, the CDR3 is TGTGCCAGCAGTTTACTGGGACTAGCCGGCGATGAGCAGTTCTTC. This sequence encodes CASSLLGLAGDEQFF.

The chain recombines TRBV15 with TRBJ2-1, with a possible D match to TRBD2 (6 bases). V was shortened by 0 bases and J by 7 bases, with 16 bases between the two germline ends. CDR1 and CDR2 (germline): LNHNV, YYDKDF (reference sequence). The CDR3 is 16 residues long. The CDR3 loop reads CATSRDKWLAWNEQFF. The CDR3 DNA reads TGTGCCACCAGCAGAGATAAATGGCTAGCGTGGAATGAGCAGTTCTTC.

This clonotype came up many times. The chain uses TRBV12-3 or TRBV12-4 and TRBJ2-3; D might be TRBD2 (6 bases). CDR3 length: 16 residues. Trimming pared 6 bases from V and 4 bases from J, leaving 20 bases between. This chain's CDR3 is CASSPTGTLRPDTQYF. The DNA of the CDR3 is TGTGCCAGCAGCCCCACCGGGACTTTGCGACCAGATACGCAGTATTTT.

The table lists this clonotype with many counts. The chain employs TRBV6-1 and TRBJ1-1, with D maybe TRBD1 (5 bases). Germline V gene lookup returns CDR1 MNHNS and CDR2 SASEGT. Trimming pared 2 bases from V and 5 bases from J, leaving 18 bases between. The CDR3 runs to 16 residues. The CDR3 protein is CASSESKGTLGTEAFF. For the CDR3, the DNA is TGTGCCAGCAGTGAAAGCAAGGGGACTTTAGGGACTGAAGCTTTCTTT.

The rearrangement uses TRBV6-1 and TRBJ1-5; 8 bases are shared with TRBD1. The CDR3 consists of 14 residues. Germline-derived CDR1 and CDR2 are MNHNS and SASEGT. V lost 6 bases and J lost 4; bases outside the gene matches: 5. Written as DNA, the CDR3 is TGTGCCAGCAGCCAGGACAGGGCAAATCAGCCCCAGCATTTT. Protein sequence: CASSQDRANQPQHF.

To note about this clonotype: Possible read error: a much larger clone is one base away. V and J are TRBV6-1 and TRBJ1-2; the D is unclear. V lost 5 bases, J lost 3 bases, and 7 bases lay in between. The CDR3 sequence is 12 residues long. Germline CDR1 reads MNHNS; CDR2 reads SASEGT. DNA for the CDR3: TGTGCCAGCAGTCCCGGATACTATGGCTACACCTTC. This gives the protein CASSPGYYGYTF.

This clonotype came up once. A much larger clone differs from this one at a single base, so this may be a read error. The V gene is TRBV3-1, the J gene TRBJ1-2; D is perhaps TRBD1 (5 bases). The CDR3 covers 14 residues. CDR1 LGHDT and CDR2 YNNKEL come from the germline V gene (reference sequence). DNA for the CDR3: TGTGCCAGCAGCCAAGGTGAGGGGAACTATGGCTACATCTTC. It encodes CASSQGEGNYGYIF.

This clonotype was observed a handful of times. V usage is TRBV24-1 and J usage is TRBJ1-2; a possible D gene is TRBD1 (5 bases). Germline CDR1 is KGHDR and CDR2 is SFDVKD. The CDR3 loop spans 15 amino acids. Trimming left V 5 bases short and J 4 bases short, with 16 bases between. The CDR3, as DNA: TGTGCCACCAGTGTTGGGGGAAAGGGATCCTATGGCTACACCTTC. This sequence encodes CATSVGGKGSYGYTF.

The table lists this clonotype with many counts. This chain connects TRBV20-1 to TRBJ2-7; 7 bases are a match to TRBD2. This CDR3 is 13 amino acids long. V was clipped by 1 base and J by 2 bases; unmatched bases: 2. CDR1 is DFQATT, CDR2 SNEGSKA, per germline (reference sequence). CDR3 sequence (DNA): TGCAGTGCTAGAGGGGAGGGCACCTACGAGCAGTACTTC. Translation: CSARGEGTYEQYF.

This clonotype showed up many times. The chain carries TRBV20-1 and TRBJ1-6; 9 bases align to TRBD1. V lost 6 bases to trimming and J lost 7 bases; unmatched junction nucleotides: 7. The CDR3 sequence is 14 residues long. Germline assignment: CDR1 DFQATT and CDR2 SNEGSKA (reference sequence). The CDR3 DNA reads TGCAGTGCCCCCGGGACAGGGTCCAATTCACCCCTCCACTTT. Amino acid sequence: CSAPGTGSNSPLHF.

Concerning this clonotype: An end of the junction does not agree with germline; a read error may underlie this. The V and J genes are TRBV5-1 and TRBJ2-1; 10 bases match TRBD2. This CDR3 comprises 14 residues. Germline V lookup: CDR1 SGHRS, CDR2 YFSETQ. In DNA, the CDR3 is TGCGCCAGCAGCGGAGGGACTAGCGTCAATGGGCAGTTCTTC. Translated, it gives CASSGGTSVNGQFF.

This chain connects TRBV18 to TRBJ2-2; tentative D call: TRBD1 (6 bases). CDR3 size: 15 residues. V was shortened by 1 base and J by 2 bases, with 8 bases between the two germline ends. Per germline, CDR1 KGHSH and CDR2 LQKENI. CDR3 sequence reads: CASSPRDTNTGELFF. CDR3 DNA sequence: TGTGCCAGCTCACCACGGGACACCAACACCGGGGAGCTGTTTTTT.